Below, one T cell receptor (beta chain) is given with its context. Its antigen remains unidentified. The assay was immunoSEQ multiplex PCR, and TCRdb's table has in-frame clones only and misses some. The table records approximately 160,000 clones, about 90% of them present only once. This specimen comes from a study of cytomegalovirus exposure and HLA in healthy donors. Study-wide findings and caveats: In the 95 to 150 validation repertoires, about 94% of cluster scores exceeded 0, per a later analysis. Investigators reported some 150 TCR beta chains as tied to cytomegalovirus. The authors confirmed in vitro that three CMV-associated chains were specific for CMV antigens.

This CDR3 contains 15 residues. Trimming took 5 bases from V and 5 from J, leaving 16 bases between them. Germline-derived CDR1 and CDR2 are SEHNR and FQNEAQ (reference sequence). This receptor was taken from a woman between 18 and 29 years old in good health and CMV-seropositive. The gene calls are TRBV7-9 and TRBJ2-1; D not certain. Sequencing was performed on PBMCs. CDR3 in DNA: TGTGCCAGCAGCCGTCGCTTAATAGCTCACAATGAGCAGTTCTTC. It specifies CASSRRLIAHNEQFF.